These 30 T cell receptor beta chains originate from one sample sequenced in a study of blood T cell repertoires in COVID-19. Clones were sequenced by immunoSEQ multiplex PCR, and TCRdb holds only the in-frame ones, with some missing. The sample holds about 220,000 clones, approximately 80% seen once. Specimen: peripheral blood. Receptor source: a man in his thirties or forties with active or convalescent COVID-19.

The V gene is TRBV30, the J gene TRBJ2-7; D is perhaps TRBD2 (6 bases). The ends were cut back, 1 base at V and 7 bases at J, with 17 bases in the middle. The CDR3 covers 14 residues. Germline V gene lookup returns CDR1 GTSNPN and CDR2 SVGIG (reference sequence). The CDR3 here is CAWSAPGLAGEQYF. The CDR3 nucleotides read TGTGCCTGGAGTGCTCCGGGGCTGGCGGGGGAGCAGTACTTC.

The rearrangement joins TRBV11-2 to TRBJ2-7; D unresolved. The CDR3 contains 16 residues. CDR1 and CDR2 from the germline V gene are SGHAT and FQNNGV. Trimming cost V 0 bases and J 0 bases, with 12 bases left between them. The CDR3 region has the DNA TGTGCCAGCAGCTTAGAGGGCTTCTTAAGCTCCTACGAGCAGTACTTC. This gives the protein CASSLEGFLSSYEQYF.

This rearrangement joins TRBV2 to TRBJ2-5, with 12 nucleotides matching TRBD2. This CDR3 region has 15 residues. V lost 7 bases and J lost 6; bases outside the gene matches: 9. The germline gives CDR1 SNHLY, CDR2 FYNNEI. The CDR3 spells CASTIPSGGGKTQYF. CDR3 nucleotide sequence: TGTGCCAGCACCATACCTAGCGGGGGGGGTAAGACCCAGTACTTC.

V is TRBV7-9 and J is TRBJ1-5, with D possibly TRBD1 on 6 matching bases. Germline assignment: CDR1 SEHNR and CDR2 FQNEAQ (reference sequence). The CDR3 length is 17 residues. Trimming pared 2 bases from V and 1 base from J, leaving 15 bases between. CDR3 in DNA: TGTGCCAGCAGCTTATTTTCGACAGGCGGCAGCAATCAGCCCCAGCATTTT. Translating it yields CASSLFSTGGSNQPQHF.

J is TRBJ2-5 and V is TRBV7-2; 12 bases fit TRBD2. V was pared by 7 bases and J by 2 bases, with 2 bases of the junction left unmatched. In germline, CDR1 is SGHTA, CDR2 FQGNSA. The CDR3 extends over 14 amino acids. The CDR3 protein is CASKTSGGQETQYF. The CDR3 nucleotides read TGTGCCAGCAAGACTAGCGGGGGACAAGAGACCCAGTACTTC. Based on the CDR3 plus reference TRBV7-2 and TRBJ2-5, the full variable domain is GAGVSQSPSNKVTEKGKDVELRCDPISGHTALYWYRQSLGQGLEFLIYFQGNSAPDKSGLPSDRFSAERTGGSVSTLTIQRTQQEDSAVYLCASKTSGGQETQYFGPGTRLLVL.

The chain has TRBV9 and TRBJ2-3, with TRBD2 matching over 15 bases. Germline V gene sequence: CDR1 SGDLS, CDR2 YYNGEE. The ends lost 4 bases at V and 5 bases at J; junction bases unmatched: 8. This CDR3 contains 17 residues. CDR3 bases: TGTGCCAGCAGCCCCCGGACTAGCGGGAGGGATGGAGATACGCAGTATTTT. It encodes CASSPRTSGRDGDTQYF.

The V gene is TRBV28, the J gene TRBJ1-5, with D perhaps matching TRBD1 (5 bases). V lost 6 bases and J lost 6, with 18 bases in between. The CDR3 spans 15 residues. Germline V gene sequence: CDR1 MDHEN, CDR2 SYDVKM. For the CDR3, the DNA is TGTGCCAGCAGCCTCGACTTGGGGCCGAGTCAGCCCCAGCATTTT. Translation gives CASSLDLGPSQPQHF.

V and J are TRBV4-1 and TRBJ1-3, with D unclear. The CDR3 is 17 amino acids. CDR1 and CDR2 from the germline V gene are MGHRA and YSYEKL. V was clipped by 0 bases and J by 3 bases, with 15 bases between them. This CDR3 is CASSQEGAGLGGNTIYF. In DNA, the CDR3 is TGCGCCAGCAGCCAAGAAGGTGCGGGGTTAGGTGGAAACACCATATATTTT.

This rearrangement joins TRBV28 to TRBJ2-2, with 9 bases aligning to TRBD1. In germline, CDR1 is MDHEN, CDR2 SYDVKM. J lost 4 bases, V lost 5 bases, and 8 bases had no gene match. This CDR3 comprises 16 residues. Here the CDR3 reads CASSLSGQGFTGELFF. Here the CDR3 DNA reads TGTGCCAGCAGTCTCTCGGGACAGGGATTCACCGGGGAGCTGTTTTTT.

This clone was seen once. This chain uses TRBV7-2 with TRBJ2-7, with D possibly TRBD2 on 6 matching bases. From germline, CDR1 is SGHTA and CDR2 FQGNSA. V dropped 8 bases and J dropped 5 bases, with 19 bases sitting between them. The CDR3 sequence is 14 residues long. CDR3 DNA sequence: TGTGCCAGCGGTTGGGCGGGGAGTCGGCACGAGCAGTACTTC. Its translation is CASGWAGSRHEQYF.

The V gene is TRBV27, the J gene TRBJ2-6; weak D call: TRBD2 (7 bases). The germline CDR1 and CDR2 sequences are MNHEY and SMNVEV (reference sequence). The CDR3 contains 17 residues. V dropped 2 bases and J dropped 2 bases, with 13 bases sitting between them. In DNA, the CDR3 is TGTGCCAGCAGTTTAATCAGGGGAGGGACTGGGGCCAACGTCCTGACTTTC. It specifies CASSLIRGGTGANVLTF.

The V call is TRBV5-1, the J call TRBJ2-2; D might be TRBD1 (5 bases). The V and J ends lost 3 bases and 1 base respectively, with 7 bases between them. The CDR3 covers 14 residues. Germline V gives CDR1 SGHRS, CDR2 YFSETQ. The CDR3, as DNA: TGCGCCAGCAGCTCCGGACAGAACACCGGGGAGCTGTTTTTT. Translating gives CASSSGQNTGELFF.

The CDR3 loop is CASSGRGRRGGEQYF. The DNA for the CDR3 is TGTGCCAGCAGCGGCCGGGGCCGTCGGGGGGGCGAGCAGTACTTC. The chain recombines TRBV7-2 with TRBJ2-7; 8 bases match TRBD2. The germline V gene encodes CDR1 SGHTA and CDR2 FQGNSA. V was pared by 5 bases and J by 6 bases, with 12 bases of the junction left unmatched. CDR3 size: 15 residues.

J is TRBJ2-1 and V is TRBV3-1 (or the pseudogene TRBV3-2); D unresolved. The CDR3 length is 15 residues. The V gene lost 0 bases and the J gene lost 6 bases, with 12 bases spanning the gap. CDR1 and CDR2 (germline): LGHDT, YNNKEL (reference sequence). The CDR3 nucleotides are TGTGCCAGCAGCCAAGATGGGTCTAGAACCAATGAGCAGTTCTTC. This encodes CASSQDGSRTNEQFF.

The V and J genes are TRBV29-1 and TRBJ1-4; 10 bases map to TRBD1. The length of the CDR3 is 14 residues. V dropped 4 bases and J dropped 4; count of bases not matched to a gene: 3. Germline assignment: CDR1 SQVTM and CDR2 ANQGSEA. In nucleotides, the CDR3 is TGCAGCGTTGCCGGGACAGGGGTTAATGAAAAACTGTTTTTT. It is translated as CSVAGTGVNEKLFF.

The chain is built from TRBV19 and TRBJ1-2, with 11 bases fitting TRBD1. The CDR3 totals 13 residues. With V trimmed by 3 bases and J by 6 bases, 0 bases remained unmatched. Germline V gene lookup returns CDR1 LNHDA and CDR2 SQIVND (reference sequence). The CDR3 protein is CASSMGQGDGYTF. The CDR3 DNA reads as TGTGCCAGTAGTATGGGACAGGGGGATGGCTACACCTTC.

The chain is built from TRBV30 and TRBJ2-2, with no clear D. V was trimmed by 4 bases and J by 6 bases, leaving 6 bases between them. Germline V CDR1 and CDR2: GTSNPN, SVGIG (reference sequence). The CDR3 runs 11 residues. CDR3 nucleotides: TGTGCCTGGAACAGAGCCGGGGAGCTGTTTTTT. This codes for CAWNRAGELFF.

The chain couples TRBV10-3 to TRBJ1-6; tentative D call: TRBD1 (6 bases). Trimming took 2 bases from V and 3 from J, leaving 8 bases between them. Germline CDR1 is ENHRY and CDR2 is SYGVKD. CDR3 length: 15 residues. As DNA, the CDR3 is TGTGCCATCAGTGAGGGGGGCAGCTATAATTCACCCCTCCACTTT. Translation gives CAISEGGSYNSPLHF.

The chain combines TRBV28 with TRBJ1-2; D unresolved. This CDR3 is built from 13 residues. The germline gives CDR1 MDHEN, CDR2 SYDVKM. The V end lost 7 bases, the J end lost 7 bases, and 16 bases lay between the germline ends. In nucleotides, the CDR3 is TGTGCCAGCACCTCCCGCACGGGAGCTGGCTACACCTTC. Residues: CASTSRTGAGYTF.

This clone was observed a few times. The chain has TRBV19 and TRBJ2-1; 7 bases line up with TRBD2. Germline-derived CDR1 and CDR2 are LNHDA and SQIVND (reference sequence). The J segment lost 8 bases and the V segment lost 5 bases, leaving 3 bases of the junction unmatched. This CDR3 contains 12 residues. CDR3 DNA: TGTGCCAGTAGTTCCACTAGCGATGAGCAGTTCTTC. Encoded protein: CASSSTSDEQFF.

The gene calls are TRBV15 and TRBJ2-2, with 12 bases that match TRBD1. This CDR3 spans 16 amino acids. V lost 3 bases and J lost 3; bases outside the gene matches: 2. Germline V lookup: CDR1 LNHNV, CDR2 YYDKDF (reference sequence). As DNA, the CDR3 is TGTGCCACCAGCAGTGGGACAGGGGGCCACACCGGGGAGCTGTTTTTT. This encodes CATSSGTGGHTGELFF.

The CDR3 here is CASSRGLAGTNNEQFF. The DNA for the CDR3 is TGTGCCAGCAGCAGAGGTCTAGCGGGGACAAACAATGAGCAGTTCTTC. The chain couples TRBV7-9 to TRBJ2-1; 9 nucleotides agree with TRBD2. The ends lost 5 bases at V and 5 bases at J; junction bases unmatched: 10. The CDR3 runs 16 residues. Germline V gene lookup returns CDR1 SEHNR and CDR2 FQNEAQ (reference sequence).

The J gene is TRBJ2-1, the V gene TRBV7-8; 9 nucleotides line up with TRBD1. The germline gives CDR1 SGHVS, CDR2 FQNEAQ. The CDR3 is 17 residues long. Trimming took 0 bases from V and 2 from J; bases not matched to a gene: 5. The CDR3 spells CASSLALWDRAYNEQFF. In nucleotides, the CDR3 is TGTGCCAGCAGCTTAGCGTTGTGGGACAGGGCCTACAATGAGCAGTTCTTC.

The rearrangement uses TRBV15 and TRBJ2-1; tentatively, D is TRBD2 (5 bases). The CDR3 sequence is 13 residues long. CDR1 and CDR2 from the germline V gene are LNHNV and YYDKDF (reference sequence). Trimming stripped 11 bases from V and 6 bases from J, with 17 bases between. The CDR3 reads CAPGRGKGNEQFF. The CDR3 nucleotides read TGTGCCCCGGGTCGGGGAAAGGGCAATGAGCAGTTCTTC.

This chain uses TRBV4-2 with TRBJ2-2, with D maybe TRBD2 (5 bases). CDR3 size: 12 residues. Trimming took off 8 bases at V and 7 bases at J, with 11 bases between the two ends. The germline V gene has CDR1 LGHNA and CDR2 YNFKEQ. This CDR3 is CASGVEGGELFF. The CDR3 DNA is TGTGCCAGCGGGGTAGAGGGCGGGGAGCTGTTTTTT.

A single count supports this clone. This chain joins TRBV7-9 and TRBJ2-7; 9 nucleotides align to TRBD2. In germline, CDR1 is SEHNR, CDR2 FQNEAQ (reference sequence). The CDR3 is 18 amino acids. Germline trimming cut 1 base from V and 3 bases from J; bases unmatched to any gene: 13. In DNA, the CDR3 is TGTGCCAGCAGCTTAGACGCGGTCGCCGGGACTAGCATCTACGAGCAGTACTTC. It encodes CASSLDAVAGTSIYEQYF.

The chain uses TRBV30 and TRBJ1-1, with D unresolved. CDR3 length: 13 residues. Germline values: CDR1 GTSNPN, CDR2 SVGIG (reference sequence). V gave up 5 bases and J gave up 1 base, with 11 bases separating them. CDR3 coding DNA: TGTGCCTGGCGGGAGCCCGCGAACACTGAAGCTTTCTTT. Translated, it gives CAWREPANTEAFF.

This clone was seen just once. The chain carries TRBV28 and TRBJ2-7; 8 bases match TRBD2. CDR3 length: 16 amino acids. Germline CDR1 MDHEN, CDR2 SYDVKM. The V segment lost 6 bases and the J segment 3 bases; nucleotides outside the gene matches: 13. CDR3 bases: TGTGCCAGCAGCCTCGGGGGGGGAGGGCCCATCTACGAGCAGTACTTC. Protein sequence: CASSLGGGGPIYEQYF.

V usage is TRBV7-5 and J usage is TRBJ1-6; TRBD1 is taken as the D call from the table, unchecked against the DNA. TRBV7-5 represents a pseudogene. CDR3 length: 15 amino acids. CDR3 sequence (DNA): TGTGTCAGAAGCTTCGATATCGGCCGGGACAATCGGTTCCACTTT. Protein product: CVRSFDIGRDNRFHF.

V gene TRBV5-1 combines with J gene TRBJ2-5; D ambiguous. Trimming stripped 4 bases from V and 0 bases from J, with 7 bases between. The germline V gene encodes CDR1 SGHRS and CDR2 YFSETQ. The length of the CDR3 is 13 residues. CDR3 residues: CASSPRYQETQYF. The CDR3 DNA sequence: TGCGCCAGCAGCCCCCGGTACCAAGAGACCCAGTACTTC.